The T cell receptor beta chain under discussion was sequenced for a study of T cell responses to AZD1222 COVID-19 vaccine. With respect to this clone: Its antigen remains unknown.

Between the trimmed V and J ends, which lost 1 base and 9 bases, there was a span of 7 bases. This CDR3 contains 12 residues. The germline V gene has CDR1 SEHNR and CDR2 FQNEAQ (reference sequence). This table comes from immunoSEQ multiplex PCR, and its TCRdb copy is limited to in-frame clones, with some not included. In the table there are about 180,000 clones, about 93% of which are singletons. Findings and caveats of the study: A reported finding is that nearly half of spike-specific TCRs target unmutated variant regions.

The TCR was taken from an adult who received the AZD1222 COVID-19 vaccine. The chain carries TRBV7-9 and TRBJ2-1; no reliable D call. The material sequenced was peripheral blood, taken 28 days after the second AZD1222 dose. As DNA, the CDR3 is TGTGCCAGCAGCTTAGATCCGGGTGAGCAGTTCTTC. As protein: CASSLDPGEQFF.